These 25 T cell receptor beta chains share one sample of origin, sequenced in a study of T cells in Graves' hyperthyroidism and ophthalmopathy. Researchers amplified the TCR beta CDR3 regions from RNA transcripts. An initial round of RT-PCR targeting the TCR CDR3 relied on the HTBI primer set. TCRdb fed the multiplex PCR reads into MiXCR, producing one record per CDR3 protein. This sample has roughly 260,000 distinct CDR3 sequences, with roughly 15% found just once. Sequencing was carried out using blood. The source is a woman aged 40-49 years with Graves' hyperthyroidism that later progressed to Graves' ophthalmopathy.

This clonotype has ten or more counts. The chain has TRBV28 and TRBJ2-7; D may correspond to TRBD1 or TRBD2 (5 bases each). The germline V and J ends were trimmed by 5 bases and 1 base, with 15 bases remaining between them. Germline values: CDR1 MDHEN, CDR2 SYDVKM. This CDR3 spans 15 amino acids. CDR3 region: CASSARGQGSYEQYF. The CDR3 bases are TGTGCCAGCAGTGCCAGAGGGCAGGGATCCTACGAGCAGTACTTC.

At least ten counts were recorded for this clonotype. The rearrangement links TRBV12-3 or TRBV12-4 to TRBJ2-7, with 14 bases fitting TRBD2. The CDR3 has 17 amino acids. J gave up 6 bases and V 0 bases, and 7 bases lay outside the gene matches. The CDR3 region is CASSLAFGTSGGLEQYF. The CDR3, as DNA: TGTGCCAGCAGTTTAGCGTTCGGGACTAGCGGGGGTCTCGAGCAGTACTTC.

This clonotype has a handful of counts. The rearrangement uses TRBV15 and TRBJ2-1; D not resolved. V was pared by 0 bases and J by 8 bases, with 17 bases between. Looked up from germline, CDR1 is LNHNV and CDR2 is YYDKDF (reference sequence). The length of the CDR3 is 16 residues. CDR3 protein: CATSRDIFALVHEQFF. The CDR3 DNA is TGTGCCACCAGCAGAGATATTTTCGCGCTAGTTCATGAGCAGTTCTTC.

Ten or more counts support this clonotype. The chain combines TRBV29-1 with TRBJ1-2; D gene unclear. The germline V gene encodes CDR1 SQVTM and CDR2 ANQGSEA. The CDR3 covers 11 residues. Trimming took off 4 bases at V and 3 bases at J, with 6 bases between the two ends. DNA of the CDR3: TGCAGCGTTGCTCAGTACTATGGCTACACCTTC. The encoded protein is CSVAQYYGYTF.

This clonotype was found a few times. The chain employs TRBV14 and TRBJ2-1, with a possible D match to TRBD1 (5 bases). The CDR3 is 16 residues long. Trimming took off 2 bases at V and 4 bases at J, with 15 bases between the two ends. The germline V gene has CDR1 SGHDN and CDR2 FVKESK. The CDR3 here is CASSQRTHFAYNEQFF. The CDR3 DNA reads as TGTGCCAGCAGCCAACGGACACACTTTGCATACAATGAGCAGTTCTTC.

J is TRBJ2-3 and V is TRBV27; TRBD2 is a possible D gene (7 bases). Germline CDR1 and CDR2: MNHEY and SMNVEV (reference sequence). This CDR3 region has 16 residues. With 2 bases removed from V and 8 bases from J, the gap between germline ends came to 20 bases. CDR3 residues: CASSLKLGGPRRTQYF. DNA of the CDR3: TGTGCCAGCAGTTTAAAGCTCGGGGGGCCCCGCCGTACGCAGTATTTT.

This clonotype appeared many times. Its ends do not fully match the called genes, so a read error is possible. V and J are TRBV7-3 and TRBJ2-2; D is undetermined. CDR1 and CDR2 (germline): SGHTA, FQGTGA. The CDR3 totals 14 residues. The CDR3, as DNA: TGTGCCAGCAGCGATCGCCTGAACACTGGGGAGCTGTTTTTT. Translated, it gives CASSDRLNTGELFF. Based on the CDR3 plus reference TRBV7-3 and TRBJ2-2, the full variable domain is GAGVSQTPSNKVTEKGKYVELRCDPISGHTALYWYRQSLGQGPEFLIYFQGTGAADDSGLPNDRFFAVRPEGSVSTLKIQRTERGDSAVYLCASSDRLNTGELFFGEGSRLTVL.

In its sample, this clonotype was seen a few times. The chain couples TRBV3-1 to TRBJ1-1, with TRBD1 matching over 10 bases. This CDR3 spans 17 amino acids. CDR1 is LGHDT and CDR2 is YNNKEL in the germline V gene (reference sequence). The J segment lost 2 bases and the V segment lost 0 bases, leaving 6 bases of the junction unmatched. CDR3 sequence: CASSQDFWTGGNTEAFF. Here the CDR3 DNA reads TGTGCCAGCAGCCAAGATTTTTGGACAGGGGGAAACACTGAAGCTTTCTTT.

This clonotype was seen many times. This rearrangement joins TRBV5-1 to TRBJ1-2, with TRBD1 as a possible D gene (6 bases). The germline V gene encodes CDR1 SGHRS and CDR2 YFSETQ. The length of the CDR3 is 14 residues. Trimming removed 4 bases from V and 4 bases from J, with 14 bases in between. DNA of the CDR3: TGCGCCAGCAGCAGGGAACAGGGAGGCTATGGCTACACCTTC. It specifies CASSREQGGYGYTF.

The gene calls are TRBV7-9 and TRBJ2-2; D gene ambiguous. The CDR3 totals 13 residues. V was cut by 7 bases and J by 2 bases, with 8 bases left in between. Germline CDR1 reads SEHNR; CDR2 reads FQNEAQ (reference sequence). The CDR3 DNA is TGTGCCAGCACCCCGACCAACACCGGGGAGCTGTTTTTT. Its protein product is CASTPTNTGELFF. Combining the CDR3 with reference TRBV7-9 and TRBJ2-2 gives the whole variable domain DTGVSQNPRHKITKRGQNVTFRCDPISEHNRLYWYRQTLGQGPEFLTYFQNEAQLEKSRLLSDRFSAERPKGSFSTLEIQRTEQGDSAMYLCASTPTNTGELFFGEGSRLTVL.

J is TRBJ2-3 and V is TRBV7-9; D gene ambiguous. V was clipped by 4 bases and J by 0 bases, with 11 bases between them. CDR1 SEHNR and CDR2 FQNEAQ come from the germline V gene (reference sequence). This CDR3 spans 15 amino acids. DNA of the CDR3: TGTGCCAGCAGCTCCCAGGAGCCTAGCACAGATACGCAGTATTTT. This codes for CASSSQEPSTDTQYF. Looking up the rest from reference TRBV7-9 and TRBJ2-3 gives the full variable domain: DTGVSQNPRHKITKRGQNVTFRCDPISEHNRLYWYRQTLGQGPEFLTYFQNEAQLEKSRLLSDRFSAERPKGSFSTLEIQRTEQGDSAMYLCASSSQEPSTDTQYFGPGTRLTVL.

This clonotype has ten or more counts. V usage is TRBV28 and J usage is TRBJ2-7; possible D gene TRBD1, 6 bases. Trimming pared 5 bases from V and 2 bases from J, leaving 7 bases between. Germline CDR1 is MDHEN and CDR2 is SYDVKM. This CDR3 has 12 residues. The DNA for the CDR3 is TGTGCCAGCAGTACAGGGCCCTACGAGCAGTACTTC. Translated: CASSTGPYEQYF.

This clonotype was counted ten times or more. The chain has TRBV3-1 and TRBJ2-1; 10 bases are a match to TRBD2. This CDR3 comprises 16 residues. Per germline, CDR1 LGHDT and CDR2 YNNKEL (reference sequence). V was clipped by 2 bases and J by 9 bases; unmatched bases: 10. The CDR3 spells CASSQKEQREGGEQFF. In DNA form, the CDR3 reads TGTGCCAGCAGCCAAAAAGAACAGCGGGAGGGTGGTGAGCAGTTCTTC.

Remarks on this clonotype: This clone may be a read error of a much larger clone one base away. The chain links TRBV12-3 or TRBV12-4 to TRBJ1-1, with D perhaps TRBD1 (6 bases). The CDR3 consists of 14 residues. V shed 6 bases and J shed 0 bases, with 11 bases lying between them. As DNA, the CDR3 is TGTGCCAGCAGGGTGGACAGCATGAACACTGAAGCTTTCTTT. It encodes CASRVDSMNTEAFF.

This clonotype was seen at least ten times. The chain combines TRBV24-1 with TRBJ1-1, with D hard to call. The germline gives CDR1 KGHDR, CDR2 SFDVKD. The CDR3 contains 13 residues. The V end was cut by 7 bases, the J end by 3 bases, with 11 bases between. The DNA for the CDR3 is TGTGCCACCAGCTCGACCTGGCACACTGAAGCTTTCTTT. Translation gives CATSSTWHTEAFF.

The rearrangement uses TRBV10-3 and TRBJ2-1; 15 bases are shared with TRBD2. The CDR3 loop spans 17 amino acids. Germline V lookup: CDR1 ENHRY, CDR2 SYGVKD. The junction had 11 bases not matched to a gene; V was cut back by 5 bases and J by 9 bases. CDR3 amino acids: CAISPLGGTSGRSEQFF. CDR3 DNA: TGTGCCATCAGTCCCCTTGGGGGGACTAGCGGGAGGAGTGAGCAGTTCTTC.

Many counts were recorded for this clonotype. CDR3 DNA: TGTGCCAGCAGTTACGGGACTAGCGGGAGCGAGCAGTACTTC. Its translation: CASSYGTSGSEQYF. The rearrangement joins TRBV27 to TRBJ2-7, with 14 bases that match TRBD2. V trimming: 4 bases; J trimming: 6 bases; junction bases outside the gene matches: 2. The CDR3 length is 14 residues. CDR1 MNHEY and CDR2 SMNVEV come from the germline V gene (reference sequence).

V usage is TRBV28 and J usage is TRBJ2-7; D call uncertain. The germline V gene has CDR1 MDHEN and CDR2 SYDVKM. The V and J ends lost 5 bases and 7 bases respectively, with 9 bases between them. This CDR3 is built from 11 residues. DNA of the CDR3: TGTGCCAGCAGTGTGGCAAGAGAGCAGTACTTC. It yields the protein CASSVAREQYF.

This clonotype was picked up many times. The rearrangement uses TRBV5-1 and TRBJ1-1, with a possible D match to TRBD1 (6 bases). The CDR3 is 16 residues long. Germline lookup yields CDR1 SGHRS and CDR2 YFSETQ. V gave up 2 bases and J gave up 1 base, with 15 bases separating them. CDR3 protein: CASSLEWRGKNTEAFF. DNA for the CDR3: TGCGCCAGCAGCTTAGAATGGAGGGGGAAGAACACTGAAGCTTTCTTT.

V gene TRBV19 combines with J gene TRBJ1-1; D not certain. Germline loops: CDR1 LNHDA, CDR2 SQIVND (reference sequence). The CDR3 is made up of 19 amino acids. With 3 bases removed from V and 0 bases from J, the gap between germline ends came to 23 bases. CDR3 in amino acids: CASSILSSDGIIMNTEAFF. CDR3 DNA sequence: TGTGCCAGTAGTATTCTATCATCAGATGGTATAATCATGAACACTGAAGCTTTCTTT. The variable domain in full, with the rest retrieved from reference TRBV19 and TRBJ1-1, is DGGITQSPKYLFRKEGQNVTLSCEQNLNHDAMYWYRQDPGQGLRLIYYSQIVNDFQKGDIAEGYSVSREKKESFPLTVTSAQKNPTAFYLCASSILSSDGIIMNTEAFFGQGTRLTVV.

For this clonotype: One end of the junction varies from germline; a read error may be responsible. CDR3 protein: CASSGASQETQYF. The CDR3, as DNA: TGTGCCAGCTCCGGGGCGTCCCAAGAGACCCAGTACTTC. This chain joins TRBV5-1 and TRBJ2-5; D may match TRBD1 or TRBD2 (5 bases each). The length of the CDR3 is 13 residues. Germline V gene sequence: CDR1 SGHRS, CDR2 YFSETQ.

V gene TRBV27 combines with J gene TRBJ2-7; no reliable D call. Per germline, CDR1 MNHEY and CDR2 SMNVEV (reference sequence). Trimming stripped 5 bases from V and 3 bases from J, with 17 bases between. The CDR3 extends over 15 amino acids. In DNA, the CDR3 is TGTGCCAGCAGTCAGAACAGCGTTCCCCTCTACGAGCAGTACTTC. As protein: CASSQNSVPLYEQYF.

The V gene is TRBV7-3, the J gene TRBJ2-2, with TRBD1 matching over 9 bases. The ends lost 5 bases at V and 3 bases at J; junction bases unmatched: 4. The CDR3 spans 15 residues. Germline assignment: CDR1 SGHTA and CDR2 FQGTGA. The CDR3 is CASSPGQGYTGELFF. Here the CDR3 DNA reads TGTGCCAGCAGCCCGGGACAGGGCTACACCGGGGAGCTGTTTTTT.

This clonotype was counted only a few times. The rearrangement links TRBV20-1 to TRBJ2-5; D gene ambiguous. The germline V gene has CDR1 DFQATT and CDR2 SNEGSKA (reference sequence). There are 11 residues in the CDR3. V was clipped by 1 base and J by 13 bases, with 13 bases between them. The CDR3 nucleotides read TGCAGTGCTAGAGCCGCGGCGAACTGGTACTTC. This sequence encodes CSARAAANWYF.

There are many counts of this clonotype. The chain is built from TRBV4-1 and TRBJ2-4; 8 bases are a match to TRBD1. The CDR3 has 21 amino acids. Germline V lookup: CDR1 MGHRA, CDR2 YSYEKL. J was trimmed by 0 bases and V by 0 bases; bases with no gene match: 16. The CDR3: CASSQDPPRGPPSAAKNIQYF. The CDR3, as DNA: TGCGCCAGCAGCCAAGATCCGCCCAGGGGGCCTCCTTCCGCAGCCAAAAACATTCAGTACTTC.